This entry lists 29 T cell receptor beta chains sequenced from one sample in a study of blood T cell repertoires in COVID-19. Clones were sequenced by immunoSEQ multiplex PCR, and TCRdb holds only the in-frame ones, with some missing. The sample gives some 140,000 clones, roughly 83% of which show up once; over 1.1% is in the top ten. Material: peripheral blood. Source of these receptors: a man aged 60 to 75 with acute or convalescent COVID-19.

This sequence joins TRBV6-6 and TRBJ2-3, with D tentatively TRBD2 (5 bases). CDR1 is MNHNY and CDR2 is SVGAGI in the germline V gene (reference sequence). Trimming removed 2 bases from V and 2 bases from J, with 11 bases in between. This CDR3 contains 15 residues. CDR3 sequence: CASSYGPGSTDTQYF. CDR3 DNA sequence: TGTGCCAGCAGTTACGGGCCGGGATCCACAGATACGCAGTATTTT.

V gene TRBV7-3 combines with J gene TRBJ1-1, with TRBD1 matching over 12 bases. J was trimmed by 4 bases and V by 2 bases; bases with no gene match: 5. Germline CDR1 SGHTA, CDR2 FQGTGA. This CDR3 region has 16 residues. CDR3 protein: CASSLQGQGASTEAFF. DNA for the CDR3: TGTGCCAGCAGCTTACAGGGACAGGGGGCAAGCACTGAAGCTTTCTTT.

This clone was picked up one time. This chain uses TRBV29-1 with TRBJ2-3; TRBD1 matches at 11 bases. This CDR3 comprises 13 residues. The V gene end was trimmed by 7 bases and the J gene end by 7 bases; junction bases not matched to a gene: 7. Germline loops: CDR1 SQVTM, CDR2 ANQGSEA. The CDR3 bases are TGCAGCGCCGGGGGGACAGGGGGAAATACGCAGTATTTT. It translates to CSAGGTGGNTQYF.

A single count supports this clone. CDR3 DNA: TGCGCCAGCAGCTTCGATAGCGGGACCTACAATGAGCAGTTCTTC. Protein product: CASSFDSGTYNEQFF. V is TRBV5-1 and J is TRBJ2-1; TRBD2 aligns across 8 bases. V lost 2 bases and J lost 2; bases outside the gene matches: 3. CDR3 size: 15 residues. Looked up from germline, CDR1 is SGHRS and CDR2 is YFSETQ.

This clone has a single count. This rearrangement joins TRBV19 to TRBJ1-1; TRBD1 matches 7 bases. CDR1 LNHDA and CDR2 SQIVND come from the germline V gene (reference sequence). The junction had 8 bases not matched to a gene; V was cut back by 6 bases and J by 4 bases. The CDR3 sequence is 14 residues long. CDR3 DNA sequence: TGTGCCAGTAGGACTGACAGGGTGGGCACTGAAGCTTTCTTT. This encodes CASRTDRVGTEAFF.

The V and J genes are TRBV2 and TRBJ2-5, with 8 bases lining up with TRBD1. Germline V lookup: CDR1 SNHLY, CDR2 FYNNEI. The CDR3 spans 14 residues. V lost 6 bases and J lost 0; bases outside the gene matches: 3. Written as DNA, the CDR3 is TGTGCCAGCAGGGGGACAGGCAACCAAGAGACCCAGTACTTC. Residues: CASRGTGNQETQYF.

This clone showed up just a few times. This chain links TRBV19 with TRBJ1-5; a possible D gene is TRBD1 (6 bases). Germline values: CDR1 LNHDA, CDR2 SQIVND (reference sequence). The CDR3 covers 17 residues. V shed 10 bases and J shed 7 bases, with 29 bases lying between them. CDR3 loop: CATTGGPGDPRGQPQHF. The CDR3 bases are TGTGCCACTACGGGAGGGCCAGGGGACCCAAGGGGGCAGCCCCAGCATTTT.

The chain carries TRBV6-6 and TRBJ2-3, with TRBD2 identical over 11 bases. V gave up 4 bases and J gave up 4 bases; unmatched junction bases: 7. The CDR3 covers 16 residues. The germline CDR1 and CDR2 sequences are MNHNY and SVGAGI (reference sequence). DNA of the CDR3: TGTGCCAGCAGTTCCCCGACTAGCGGGACCCCAGATACGCAGTATTTT. It yields the protein CASSSPTSGTPDTQYF.

The V call is TRBV21-1, the J call TRBJ2-7; no check of the table's D call, TRBD1, against the DNA was made. TRBV21-1 is an annotated pseudogene. The CDR3 runs to 13 residues. The CDR3: CASSKQGGCEQYF. The CDR3 DNA reads as TGTGCCAGCAGCAAGCAAGGGGGCTGCGAGCAGTACTTC.

This clone was counted between two and nine times. This sequence joins TRBV30 and TRBJ1-1, with TRBD1 matching over 7 bases. V shed 2 bases, J shed 1 base, and the junction held 1 base outside the gene matches. The germline V gene encodes CDR1 GTSNPN and CDR2 SVGIG (reference sequence). The CDR3 has 13 amino acids. This CDR3 reads CAWSRQGNTEAFF. The CDR3 DNA reads TGTGCCTGGAGTCGACAGGGGAACACTGAAGCTTTCTTT.

This chain links TRBV9 with TRBJ2-6; 9 nucleotides line up with TRBD1. CDR1 SGDLS and CDR2 YYNGEE come from the germline V gene. This CDR3 is built from 19 residues. V shed 3 bases and J 4 bases; nucleotides not matched to a gene: 14. CDR3 loop: CASSANLLQGARGANVLTF. CDR3 in DNA: TGTGCCAGCAGCGCGAATCTCTTACAGGGGGCAAGGGGGGCCAACGTCCTGACTTTC.

This chain uses TRBV11-2 with TRBJ2-1; TRBD2 is a possible D gene (5 bases). The CDR3 runs to 13 residues. Germline lookup yields CDR1 SGHAT and CDR2 FQNNGV. V lost 5 bases and J lost 7, with 12 bases in between. CDR3 in amino acids: CASSPRTLNEQFF. CDR3 nucleotide sequence: TGTGCCAGCAGCCCCCGGACTTTGAATGAGCAGTTCTTC.

The chain couples TRBV2 to TRBJ2-2, with D possibly being TRBD1 (5 bases). This CDR3 is 15 amino acids long. V lost 5 bases to trimming and J lost 0 bases, with 10 bases between them. Germline V gene data show CDR1 as SNHLY and CDR2 as FYNNEI. The CDR3 reads CASSILGANTGELFF. In DNA, the CDR3 is TGTGCCAGCAGTATCTTAGGGGCGAACACCGGGGAGCTGTTTTTT.

This chain joins TRBV12-3 or TRBV12-4 and TRBJ1-1; TRBD1 matches 8 bases. The CDR3 extends over 13 amino acids. V lost 7 bases and J lost 6; bases outside the gene matches: 7. CDR3 nucleotide sequence: TGTGCCAGCAATCAGGGGGCTGAGGCTGAAGCTTTCTTT. Protein product: CASNQGAEAEAFF.

This clone appeared a single time. V usage is TRBV29-1 and J usage is TRBJ2-2; 10 bases align to TRBD2. This CDR3 contains 14 residues. Per germline, CDR1 SQVTM and CDR2 ANQGSEA. With 3 bases clipped from V and 6 bases from J, the junction kept 4 bases outside the gene matches. The CDR3 protein is CSVEYTSGAGELFF. The CDR3 DNA sequence: TGCAGCGTTGAGTATACTAGCGGGGCCGGGGAGCTGTTTTTT.

The chain uses TRBV6-5 and TRBJ2-3; 10 nucleotides match TRBD2. The CDR3 has 15 amino acids. CDR1 and CDR2 from the germline V gene are MNHEY and SVGAGI. V lost 6 bases, J lost 2 bases, and 5 bases stayed unmatched. The CDR3 loop is CASSLAGADTDTQYF. The CDR3 DNA follows: TGTGCCAGCAGCCTAGCGGGGGCCGACACAGATACGCAGTATTTT.

This clone is a singleton in its sample. The chain uses TRBV6-2 or TRBV6-3 and TRBJ2-3, with 10 bases that match TRBD2. The germline CDR1 and CDR2 sequences are MNHEY and SVGEGT. The CDR3 runs to 17 residues. The ends lost 3 bases at V and 4 bases at J; junction bases unmatched: 10. CDR3 in amino acids: CASSYPSSGRVSDTQYF. CDR3 nucleotides: TGTGCCAGCAGTTATCCATCAAGCGGGAGGGTCTCAGATACGCAGTATTTT.

This clone was seen a single time. Other DNA sequences within the sample encode an identical CDR3. This sequence joins TRBV19 and TRBJ2-7; no definite D call. The CDR3 loop spans 14 amino acids. Germline values: CDR1 LNHDA, CDR2 SQIVND (reference sequence). V was cut by 0 bases and J by 2 bases, with 8 bases left in between. The CDR3 nucleotides read TGTGCCAGTAGTATAGATCGCGGAGCCTACGAGCAGTACTTC. Its protein is CASSIDRGAYEQYF.

The J gene is TRBJ2-1, the V gene TRBV5-1; TRBD2 matches at 10 bases. This CDR3 comprises 14 residues. The junction had 4 bases not matched to a gene; V was cut back by 4 bases and J by 6 bases. The V gene's germline CDR1 is SGHRS and CDR2 YFSETQ. This CDR3 reads CASSGTSDRNEQFF. CDR3 DNA sequence: TGCGCCAGCAGCGGGACTAGCGACCGCAATGAGCAGTTCTTC.

This chain links TRBV5-1 with TRBJ2-3; maybe TRBD2 (5 bases). The length of the CDR3 is 14 residues. CDR1 is SGHRS, CDR2 YFSETQ, per germline. With 0 bases removed from V and 4 bases from J, the gap between germline ends came to 9 bases. The CDR3 here is CASSLARGPDTQYF. The CDR3 bases are TGCGCCAGCAGCTTGGCCCGCGGGCCAGATACGCAGTATTTT. The complete variable domain, with remaining parts taken from reference TRBV5-1 and TRBJ2-3, reads KAGVTQTPRYLIKTRGQQVTLSCSPISGHRSVSWYQQTPGQGLQFLFEYFSETQRNKGNFPGRFSGRQFSNSRSEMNVSTLELGDSALYLCASSLARGPDTQYFGPGTRLTVL.

The chain links TRBV19 to TRBJ1-4; 7 bases line up with TRBD1. V trimming: 4 bases; J trimming: 0 bases; junction bases outside the gene matches: 5. Per the germline V gene, CDR1 is LNHDA and CDR2 is SQIVND (reference sequence). There are 16 residues in the CDR3. The CDR3 loop reads CASSTGTAATNEKLFF. DNA for the CDR3: TGTGCCAGTAGTACTGGGACAGCCGCAACTAATGAAAAACTGTTTTTT.

The V call is TRBV2, the J call TRBJ1-4; perhaps TRBD1 as D (6 bases). The CDR3 covers 14 residues. Germline CDR1 is SNHLY and CDR2 is FYNNEI. V lost 6 bases and J 4 bases, leaving 12 bases between the germline ends. DNA for the CDR3: TGTGCCAGCAGAGAACAGGGCTATAATGAAAAACTGTTTTTT. Encoded protein: CASREQGYNEKLFF.

The chain uses TRBV7-3 and TRBJ2-3; D not resolved. The V end was cut by 5 bases, the J end by 2 bases, with 11 bases between. The germline V gene encodes CDR1 SGHTA and CDR2 FQGTGA. CDR3 length: 14 residues. The CDR3 DNA sequence: TGTGCCAGCAGCCCCCCCGCGAACACAGATACGCAGTATTTT. Its protein is CASSPPANTDTQYF.

The J gene is TRBJ1-2, the V gene TRBV6-5, with 9 bases fitting TRBD1. V shed 7 bases, J shed 8 bases, and the junction held 11 bases outside the gene matches. Germline V CDR1 and CDR2: MNHEY, SVGAGI. The CDR3 is made up of 14 amino acids. The DNA for the CDR3 is TGTGCCAGCAAAGGAGACAGGGGGGTTCGGGGCTACACCTTC. Protein product: CASKGDRGVRGYTF.

This chain connects TRBV5-1 to TRBJ1-2, with 9 nucleotides matching TRBD1. The CDR3 extends over 16 amino acids. J was trimmed by 1 base and V by 4 bases; bases with no gene match: 8. CDR1 is SGHRS, CDR2 YFSETQ, per germline. The CDR3 protein is CASSPRTGVNNYGYTF. For the CDR3, the DNA is TGCGCCAGCAGCCCCAGGACAGGGGTAAATAACTATGGCTACACCTTC.

V gene TRBV27 combines with J gene TRBJ2-7; D may be TRBD1 (6 bases). With 6 bases removed from V and 3 bases from J, the gap between germline ends came to 15 bases. The CDR3 is made up of 14 amino acids. Germline assignment: CDR1 MNHEY and CDR2 SMNVEV (reference sequence). The CDR3 reads CASSTYRTDYEQYF. In DNA form, the CDR3 reads TGTGCCAGCAGCACCTATCGGACAGACTACGAGCAGTACTTC.

J is TRBJ2-1 and V is TRBV5-4; TRBD2 agrees at 7 bases. With 1 base clipped from V and 12 bases from J, the junction kept 4 bases outside the gene matches. CDR1 is SGHNT and CDR2 is YYREEE in the germline V gene (reference sequence). The CDR3 contains 12 residues. The CDR3 is CASSLTTGGQFF. The CDR3 DNA reads TGTGCCAGCAGCTTGACAACGGGAGGGCAGTTCTTC.

The rearrangement uses TRBV20-1 and TRBJ1-2; unclear D gene. Trimming pared 3 bases from V and 2 bases from J, leaving 7 bases between. CDR1 is DFQATT and CDR2 is SNEGSKA in the germline V gene (reference sequence). The CDR3 has 12 amino acids. This CDR3 reads CSASGRNYGYTF. The CDR3 DNA follows: TGCAGTGCTAGTGGGCGGAACTATGGCTACACCTTC.

This sequence joins TRBV7-9 and TRBJ2-1, with D possibly matching TRBD2 (5 bases). Germline CDR1 reads SEHNR; CDR2 reads FQNEAQ (reference sequence). CDR3 length: 18 residues. Between the trimmed V and J ends, which lost 5 bases and 0 bases, there was a span of 20 bases. In nucleotides, the CDR3 is TGTGCCAGCAGCCCCCGGGCGGAGGAGCGTTACTCCTACAATGAGCAGTTCTTC. Amino acids: CASSPRAEERYSYNEQFF.